The rows below give T cell receptor beta chains drawn from one sample of a study of T cell responses to AZD1222 COVID-19 vaccine. Libraries were prepared by immunoSEQ multiplex PCR; TCRdb keeps only in-frame clonotypes and omits some of them. The sample lists about 110,000 clones, under 95% occurring once. Sequencing used peripheral blood, obtained on day 0 of AZD1222 vaccination. These receptors originate from an adult in good health. Each CDR3 is given with its conserved first and last residue.

j_call,cdr3_length,v_call,cdr3_aa
TRBJ2-1,14,TRBV21-1,CASSNPGTHNEQFF
TRBJ2-1,13,TRBV7-2,CASSLFSGNEQFF
TRBJ1-4,15,TRBV19,CASSIPGNPNEKLFF
TRBJ2-3,13,TRBV29-1,CSAGGLHTDTQYF
TRBJ2-4,15,TRBV24-1,CATSDLTLAKNIQYF
TRBJ1-6,16,TRBV11-3,CASSVLRDSYNSPLHF
TRBJ2-7,15,TRBV2,CASSEVRTDSYEQYF
TRBJ2-1,14,TRBV11-3,CASNSGGHRAEQFF
TRBJ1-3,14,TRBV5-1,CASSHGQTGNTIYF
TRBJ2-7,15,TRBV28,CASSFPGGSSYEQYF
TRBJ2-7,12,TRBV28,CASSSTPGSHYF
TRBJ1-2,13,TRBV28,CASGILANYGYTF
TRBJ2-1,15,TRBV4-1,CASSRSGSSYNEQFF
TRBJ2-7,17,TRBV11-3,CASSLDWTEGTSYEQYF
TRBJ1-4,14,TRBV7-9,CASSLFKREGKLFF
TRBJ1-5,14,TRBV28,CASRRAGGNQPQHF
TRBJ2-2,15,TRBV7-2,CASRIAGGPSGELFF
TRBJ1-2,13,TRBV11-2,CASSLKGALGYTF
TRBJ2-4,15,TRBV28,CASSSPTGSKNIQYF
TRBJ2-1,15,TRBV3-1/TRBV3-2,CASSQDGAPYNEQFF
TRBJ2-2,12,TRBV27,CASSLLGGELFF
TRBJ1-5,14,TRBV28,CASGPGGKGQPQHF
TRBJ1-2,14,TRBV19,CASSIGDGIYGYTF
TRBJ2-6,17,TRBV9,CASSVVAGSVGANVLTF
TRBJ2-5,12,TRBV2,CATRQGRGTQYF
TRBJ2-1,14,TRBV19,CACRSGGAYNEQFF
TRBJ1-3,14,TRBV24-1,CATSGGSSGNTIYF
TRBJ1-1,14,TRBV10-1,CASSEFRVSGEAFF
TRBJ1-1,12,TRBV12-3/TRBV12-4,CASKQGRTEAFF
TRBJ1-6,15,TRBV7-9,CASSTTGEVASPLHF
TRBJ2-1,13,TRBV19,CASSTRVGNEQFF
TRBJ2-1,16,TRBV7-6,CASSLGTSGPYNEQFF
TRBJ2-5,14,TRBV7-9,CASSPLAVQETQYF
TRBJ1-1,13,TRBV6-4,CASSQGWNTEAFF
TRBJ2-7,15,TRBV5-4,CASSFSWGSSYEQYF
TRBJ2-7,16,TRBV24-1,CATSDSVTLGTHEQYF
TRBJ2-7,13,TRBV9,CASSVDGFYEQYF
TRBJ1-6,18,TRBV19,CASSSPPGLSPYNSPLHF
TRBJ2-3,13,TRBV15,CATRGGGTDTQYF
TRBJ1-3,13,TRBV27,CASSLGSGNTIYF
TRBJ2-2,15,TRBV6-5,CASSYSKGGHGELFF
TRBJ2-1,15,TRBV28,CASSLTGLARNEQFF
TRBJ1-1,14,TRBV7-9,CASSLGQGARIAFF
TRBJ2-6,13,TRBV19,CASTVSGANVLTF
TRBJ2-7,16,TRBV25-1,CASSGPNPDHSYEQYF
TRBJ2-3,10,TRBV21-1,CASSTDTQYF
TRBJ2-3,17,TRBV30,CAWSVGRRGQGSVAQYF
TRBJ2-3,15,TRBV5-4,CASSLASQGADTQYF
TRBJ2-3,12,TRBV10-2,CASSVGSDTQYF
TRBJ1-4,14,TRBV7-9,CASSPGGRNEKLFF
TRBJ2-3,14,TRBV6-5,CASKIDRVADTQYF
TRBJ2-3,13,TRBV15,CATSSPETDTQYF
TRBJ1-1,18,TRBV7-9,CASSLTGRTGRMNTEAFF
TRBJ1-6,19,TRBV5-4,CASSRTGSSESSYNSPLHF
TRBJ2-3,13,TRBV14,CASSQGPEERQYF
TRBJ2-1,15,TRBV28,CASSSASGGANEQFF
TRBJ1-1,13,TRBV19,CASMGRGNTEAFF
TRBJ2-1,15,TRBV4-2,CASSLGLAGEGEQFF
TRBJ1-6,17,TRBV6-2/TRBV6-3,CASSFRPRTVGNSPLHF
TRBJ1-3,15,TRBV7-9,CASSLARGKGNTIYF